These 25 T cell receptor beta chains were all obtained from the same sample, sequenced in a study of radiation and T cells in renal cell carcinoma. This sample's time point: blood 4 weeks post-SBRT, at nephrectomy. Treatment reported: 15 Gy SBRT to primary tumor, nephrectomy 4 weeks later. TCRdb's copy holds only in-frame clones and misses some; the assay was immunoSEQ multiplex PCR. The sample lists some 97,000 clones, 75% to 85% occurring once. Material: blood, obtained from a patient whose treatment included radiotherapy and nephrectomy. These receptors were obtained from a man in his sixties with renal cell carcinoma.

CDR3 bases: TGTGCCAGTAGCCCAACTACGTACCAAGAGACCCAGTACTTC. This sequence encodes CASSPTTYQETQYF. The chain carries TRBV19 and TRBJ2-5; no definite D call. This CDR3 has 14 residues. CDR1 is LNHDA and CDR2 is SQIVND in the germline V gene (reference sequence). The V gene lost 6 bases and the J gene lost 0 bases, with 11 bases spanning the gap.

CDR3 bases: TGTGCCAGCAGCTTAACAGACAGGGGAGTTCAGCCCCAGCATTTT. Translation: CASSLTDRGVQPQHF. The gene calls are TRBV7-8 and TRBJ1-5; the match to TRBD1 covers 8 bases. Germline CDR1 and CDR2: SGHVS and FQNEAQ. There are 15 residues in the CDR3. The junction had 6 bases not matched to a gene; V was cut back by 2 bases and J by 6 bases.

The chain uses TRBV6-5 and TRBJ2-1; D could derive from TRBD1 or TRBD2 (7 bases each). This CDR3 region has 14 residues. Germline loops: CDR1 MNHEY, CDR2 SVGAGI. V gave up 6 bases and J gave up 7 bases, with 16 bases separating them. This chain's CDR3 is CASRNRGGRNEQFF. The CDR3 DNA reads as TGTGCCAGCAGAAACAGGGGAGGGAGAAATGAGCAGTTCTTC.

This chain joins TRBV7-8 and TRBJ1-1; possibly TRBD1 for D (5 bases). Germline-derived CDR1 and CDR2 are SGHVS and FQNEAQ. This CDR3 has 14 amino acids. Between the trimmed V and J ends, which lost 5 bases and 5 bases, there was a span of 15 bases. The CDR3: CASSPQGSWTEAFF. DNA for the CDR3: TGTGCCAGCAGCCCCCAGGGAAGTTGGACTGAAGCTTTCTTT. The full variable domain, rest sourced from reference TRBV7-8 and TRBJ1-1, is GAGVSQSPRYKVAKRGQDVALRCDPISGHVSLFWYQQALGQGPEFLTYFQNEAQLDKSGLPSDRFFAERPEGSVSTLKIQRTQQEDSAVYLCASSPQGSWTEAFFGQGTRLTVV.

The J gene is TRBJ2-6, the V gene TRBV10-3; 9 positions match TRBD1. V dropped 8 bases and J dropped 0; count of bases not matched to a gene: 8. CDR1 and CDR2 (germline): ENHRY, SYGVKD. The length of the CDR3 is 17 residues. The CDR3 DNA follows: TGTGCCATCGGTCCCGGGACAGGGAGCTCTGGGGCCAACGTCCTGACTTTC. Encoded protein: CAIGPGTGSSGANVLTF.

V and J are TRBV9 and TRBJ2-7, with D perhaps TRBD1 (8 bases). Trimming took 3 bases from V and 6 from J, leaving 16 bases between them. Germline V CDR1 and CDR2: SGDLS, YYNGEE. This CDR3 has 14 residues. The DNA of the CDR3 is TGTGCCAGCAGCGGAGGACAGGGAGGGTTCGAGCAGTACTTC. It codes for CASSGGQGGFEQYF.

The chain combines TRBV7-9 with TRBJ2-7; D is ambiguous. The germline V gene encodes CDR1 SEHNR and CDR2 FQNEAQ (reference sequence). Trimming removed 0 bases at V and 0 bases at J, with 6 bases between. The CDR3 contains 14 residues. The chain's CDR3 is CASSLAGSSYEQYF. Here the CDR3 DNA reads TGTGCCAGCAGCTTAGCGGGCAGCTCCTACGAGCAGTACTTC. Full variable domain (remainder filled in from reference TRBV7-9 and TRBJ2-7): DTGVSQNPRHKITKRGQNVTFRCDPISEHNRLYWYRQTLGQGPEFLTYFQNEAQLEKSRLLSDRFSAERPKGSFSTLEIQRTEQGDSAMYLCASSLAGSSYEQYFGPGTRLTVT.

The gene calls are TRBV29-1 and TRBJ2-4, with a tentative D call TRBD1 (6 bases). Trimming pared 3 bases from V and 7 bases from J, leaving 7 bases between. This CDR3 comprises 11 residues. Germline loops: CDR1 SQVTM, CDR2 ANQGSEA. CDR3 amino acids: CSVDRGNIQYF. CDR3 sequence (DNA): TGCAGCGTTGACAGGGGCAACATTCAGTACTTC.

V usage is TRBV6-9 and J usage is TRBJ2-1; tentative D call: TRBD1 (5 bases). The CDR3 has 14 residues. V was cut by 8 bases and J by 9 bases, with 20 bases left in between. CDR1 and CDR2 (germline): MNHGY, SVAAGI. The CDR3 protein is CASGPPAGLGEQFF. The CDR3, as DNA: TGTGCCAGCGGGCCCCCCGCAGGGCTGGGTGAGCAGTTCTTC.

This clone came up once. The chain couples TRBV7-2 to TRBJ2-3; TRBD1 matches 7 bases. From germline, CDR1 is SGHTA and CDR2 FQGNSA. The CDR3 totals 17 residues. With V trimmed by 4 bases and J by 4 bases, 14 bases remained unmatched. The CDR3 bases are TGTGCCAGCAGCTCAGAAATTAACAGGGGCCTTGCAGATACGCAGTATTTT. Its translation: CASSSEINRGLADTQYF. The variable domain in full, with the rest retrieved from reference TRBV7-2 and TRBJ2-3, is GAGVSQSPSNKVTEKGKDVELRCDPISGHTALYWYRQSLGQGLEFLIYFQGNSAPDKSGLPSDRFSAERTGGSVSTLTIQRTQQEDSAVYLCASSSEINRGLADTQYFGPGTRLTVL.

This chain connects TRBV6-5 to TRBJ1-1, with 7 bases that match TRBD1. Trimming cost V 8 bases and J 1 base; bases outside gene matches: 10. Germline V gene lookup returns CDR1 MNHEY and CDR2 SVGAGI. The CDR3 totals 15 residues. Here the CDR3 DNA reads TGTGCCAGCGGACACAGGGGTGCTCCGAACACTGAAGCTTTCTTT. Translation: CASGHRGAPNTEAFF.

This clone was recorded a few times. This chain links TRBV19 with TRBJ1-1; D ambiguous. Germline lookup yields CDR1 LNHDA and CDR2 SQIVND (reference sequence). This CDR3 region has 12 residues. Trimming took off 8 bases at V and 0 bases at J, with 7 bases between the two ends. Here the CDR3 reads CASQGLNTEAFF. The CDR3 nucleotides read TGTGCCAGTCAAGGGTTGAACACTGAAGCTTTCTTT.

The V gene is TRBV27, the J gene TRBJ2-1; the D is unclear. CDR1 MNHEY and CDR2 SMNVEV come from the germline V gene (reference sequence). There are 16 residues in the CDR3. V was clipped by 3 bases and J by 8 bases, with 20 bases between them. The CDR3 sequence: CASSLAGPKAGDEQFF. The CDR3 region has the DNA TGTGCCAGCAGTTTGGCCGGCCCAAAGGCAGGCGATGAGCAGTTCTTC.

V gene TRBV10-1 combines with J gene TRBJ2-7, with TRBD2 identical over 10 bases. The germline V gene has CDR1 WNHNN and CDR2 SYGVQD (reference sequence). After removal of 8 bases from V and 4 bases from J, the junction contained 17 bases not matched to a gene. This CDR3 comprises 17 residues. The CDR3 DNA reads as TGCGCCAGCCGTCTTCCGGGACTAGCGAGAAGGGATTACGAGCAGTACTTC. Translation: CASRLPGLARRDYEQYF.

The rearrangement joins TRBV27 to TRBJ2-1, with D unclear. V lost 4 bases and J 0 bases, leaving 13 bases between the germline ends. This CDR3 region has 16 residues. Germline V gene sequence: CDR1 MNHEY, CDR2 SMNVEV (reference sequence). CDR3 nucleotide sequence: TGTGCCAGCAGTTCTAGGGCTACGAGCTCCTACAATGAGCAGTTCTTC. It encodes CASSSRATSSYNEQFF.

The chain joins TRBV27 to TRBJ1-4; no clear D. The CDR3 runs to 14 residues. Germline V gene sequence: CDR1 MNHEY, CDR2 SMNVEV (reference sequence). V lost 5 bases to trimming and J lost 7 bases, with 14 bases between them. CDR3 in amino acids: CASSTPGSGEKLFF. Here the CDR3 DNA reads TGTGCCAGCAGTACACCGGGCTCTGGTGAAAAACTGTTTTTT.

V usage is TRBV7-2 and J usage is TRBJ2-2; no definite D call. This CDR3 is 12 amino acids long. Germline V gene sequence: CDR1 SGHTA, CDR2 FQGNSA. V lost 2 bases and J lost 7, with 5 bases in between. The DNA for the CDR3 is TGTGCCAGCAGCTTACGCAGCGGGGAGCTGTTTTTT. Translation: CASSLRSGELFF. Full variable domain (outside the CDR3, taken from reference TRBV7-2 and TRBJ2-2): GAGVSQSPSNKVTEKGKDVELRCDPISGHTALYWYRQSLGQGLEFLIYFQGNSAPDKSGLPSDRFSAERTGGSVSTLTIQRTQQEDSAVYLCASSLRSGELFFGEGSRLTVL.

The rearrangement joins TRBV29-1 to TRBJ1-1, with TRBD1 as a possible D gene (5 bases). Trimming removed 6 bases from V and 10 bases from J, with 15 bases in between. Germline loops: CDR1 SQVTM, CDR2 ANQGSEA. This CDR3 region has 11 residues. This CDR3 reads CSVHRRGAAFF. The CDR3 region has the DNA TGCAGCGTCCATAGAAGGGGTGCAGCTTTCTTT.

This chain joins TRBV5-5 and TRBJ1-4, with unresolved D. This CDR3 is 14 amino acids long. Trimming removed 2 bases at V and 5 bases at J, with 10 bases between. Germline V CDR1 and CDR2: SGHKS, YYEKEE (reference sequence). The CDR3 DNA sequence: TGTGCCAGCAGCTTACTCCAGGAGAATGAAAAACTGTTTTTT. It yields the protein CASSLLQENEKLFF.

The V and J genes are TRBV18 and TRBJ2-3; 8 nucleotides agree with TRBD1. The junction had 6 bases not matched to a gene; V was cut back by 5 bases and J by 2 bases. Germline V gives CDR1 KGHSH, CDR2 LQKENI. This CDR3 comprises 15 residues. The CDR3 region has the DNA TGTGCCAGCTCATTGACAGGGGAGCTCACAGATACGCAGTATTTT. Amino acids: CASSLTGELTDTQYF.

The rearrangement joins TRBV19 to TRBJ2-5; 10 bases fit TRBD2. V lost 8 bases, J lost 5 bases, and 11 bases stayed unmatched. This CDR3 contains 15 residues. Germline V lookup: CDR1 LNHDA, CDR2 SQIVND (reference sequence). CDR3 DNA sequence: TGTGCCAGTCTAGCGGGAGATGCTATGGGGGAGACCCAGTACTTC. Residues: CASLAGDAMGETQYF. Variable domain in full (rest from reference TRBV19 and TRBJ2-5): DGGITQSPKYLFRKEGQNVTLSCEQNLNHDAMYWYRQDPGQGLRLIYYSQIVNDFQKGDIAEGYSVSREKKESFPLTVTSAQKNPTAFYLCASLAGDAMGETQYFGPGTRLLVL.

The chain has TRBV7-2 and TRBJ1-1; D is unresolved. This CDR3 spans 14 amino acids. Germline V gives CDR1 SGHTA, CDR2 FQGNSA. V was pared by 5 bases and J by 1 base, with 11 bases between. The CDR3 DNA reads TGTGCCAGCAGCATTTTACAGAGGAACACTGAAGCTTTCTTT. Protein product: CASSILQRNTEAFF.

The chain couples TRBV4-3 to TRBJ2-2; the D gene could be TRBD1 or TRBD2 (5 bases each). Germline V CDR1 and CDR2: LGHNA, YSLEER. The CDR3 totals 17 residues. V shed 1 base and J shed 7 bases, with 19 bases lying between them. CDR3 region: CASSQVRAGTSSGELFF. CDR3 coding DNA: TGCGCCAGCAGCCAAGTTCGGGCAGGGACGTCCAGCGGGGAGCTGTTTTTT.

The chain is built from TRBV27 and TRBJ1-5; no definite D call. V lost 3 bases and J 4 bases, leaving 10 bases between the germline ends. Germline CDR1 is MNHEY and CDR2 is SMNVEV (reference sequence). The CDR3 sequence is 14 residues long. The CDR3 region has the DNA TGTGCCAGCAGTTTTTTGGAAGGGAATCAGCCCCAGCATTTT. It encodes CASSFLEGNQPQHF.

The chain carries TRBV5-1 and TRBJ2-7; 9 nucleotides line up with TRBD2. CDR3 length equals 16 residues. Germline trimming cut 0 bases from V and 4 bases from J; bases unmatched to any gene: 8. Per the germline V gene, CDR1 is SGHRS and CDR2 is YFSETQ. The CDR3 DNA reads TGCGCCAGCAGCTTGGCGCCGGGTAGCGGGAGTTACGAGCAGTACTTC. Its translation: CASSLAPGSGSYEQYF.